These T cell receptor beta chains were read from a single sample in a study of blood T cell repertoires in COVID-19. Data came from immunoSEQ multiplex PCR; TCRdb stores just in-frame clones and leaves some out. Of about 200,000 clones listed, roughly 80% were seen once; the top ten hold 5.2%. Sequencing input: peripheral blood. These receptors were taken from a woman aged 70-85 years with COVID-19, enrolled during active disease. CDR3s include the opening cysteine and the closing phenylalanine or tryptophan. A D gene is named only where the DNA matches it firmly. A row's size may be missing; if present it is once, few, many or a size class.

cdr3_nt | cdr3_aa | v_call | clone_size | d_call | j_call
TGCGCCAGCAGCTTGGAGGGGATTTACACTGAAGCTTTCTTT | CASSLEGIYTEAFF | TRBV5-1 | . | . | TRBJ1-1
TGCGCCAGTTCCAGGGGATACCAAGAGACCCAGTACTTC | CASSRGYQETQYF | TRBV5-1 | . | . | TRBJ2-5
TGCAGCGTTGAGCCGGGAGTCAGGATGGGAGAGACCCAGTACTTC | CSVEPGVRMGETQYF | TRBV29-1 | . | . | TRBJ2-5
TGTGCCAGCAGCTTAGGTCAGGGGGCAGACCAAGCTTTCTTT | CASSLGQGADQAFF | TRBV7-9 | . | TRBD1 | TRBJ1-1
TGTGCCAGCAGCTCCCGTCGACAGGGAGGCGTAGGCGAGCAGTACTTC | CASSSRRQGGVGEQYF | TRBV11-2 | . | . | TRBJ2-7
TGCGCCAGCAGCTTTGGCGGGAGTGAGTTCTTC | CASSFGGSEFF | TRBV5-1 | . | TRBD2 | TRBJ2-1
TGTGCCAGCAGTTTACTAGGCGGGAGAGGGGAGCAGTTCTTC | CASSLLGGRGEQFF | TRBV27 | . | TRBD2 | TRBJ2-1
TGTGCCAGCACTCAATGGGACAGGATCGAGTACTATGGCTACACCTTC | CASTQWDRIEYYGYTF | TRBV7-2 | . | TRBD1 | TRBJ1-2
TGCGCCAGCAGCTTGGGATGGGACAGGAGTAACTATGGCTACACCTTC | CASSLGWDRSNYGYTF | TRBV5-1 | . | TRBD1 | TRBJ1-2
TGTGCCAGCAGATACCTAGGACAGGGGGCGCTCTATGGCTACACCTTC | CASRYLGQGALYGYTF | TRBV28 | . | TRBD1 | TRBJ1-2
TGTGCCAGCAGTATAGAGACAGGCACCGGGGAGCTGTTTTTT | CASSIETGTGELFF | TRBV6-5 | . | . | TRBJ2-2
TGCGCCAGCAGTGACCGGGACTACGAGCAGTACTTC | CASSDRDYEQYF | TRBV10-1 | . | . | TRBJ2-7
TGTGCCAGCTCAGGGGATTTAACGGGGACTGAAGCTTTCTTT | CASSGDLTGTEAFF | TRBV18 | . | . | TRBJ1-1
TGTGCCAGCAGTGAACAGGGTACTGAAGCTTTCTTT | CASSEQGTEAFF | TRBV25-1 | . | . | TRBJ1-1
TGTGCCAGCAGCTTGGATAGCGGGAGGGCAAATGAGCAGTTCTTC | CASSLDSGRANEQFF | TRBV5-4 | . | TRBD2 | TRBJ2-1
TGTGCCAGCTCACAAGTTCCGGGACAGAGTACCAAAAACATTCAGTACTTC | CASSQVPGQSTKNIQYF | TRBV18 | . | TRBD1 | TRBJ2-4
TGCAGCGTTAGGAAACAGGATGGTGAGCAGTTCTTC | CSVRKQDGEQFF | TRBV29-1 | few | . | TRBJ2-1
TGTGCCAGCAGTCAGACAGGGAACACCGGGGAGCTGTTTTTT | CASSQTGNTGELFF | TRBV6-4 | . | . | TRBJ2-2
TGTGCCAGCAGTTTTTTGAGACAGGGGCCCTACGAGCAGTACTTC | CASSFLRQGPYEQYF | TRBV27 | . | TRBD1 | TRBJ2-7
TGCGCCAGCAGCGTTGGCCCGACGAGGGGGAATGAGCAGTTCTTC | CASSVGPTRGNEQFF | TRBV5-1 | . | . | TRBJ2-1
TGTGCCAGCAGCCATAGAGGGAACGGGAGAAGCAACTACGAGCAGTACTTC | CASSHRGNGRSNYEQYF | TRBV3-1/TRBV3-2 | . | . | TRBJ2-7
TGTGCCAGTAGTATATCGACAGGGTATAGGAATGGCTACACCTTC | CASSISTGYRNGYTF | TRBV19 | . | TRBD1 | TRBJ1-2
TGTGCCAGCAGCTCCCAATCCGGGGGCACTGAAGCTTTCTTT | CASSSQSGGTEAFF | TRBV7-2 | . | . | TRBJ1-1